This T cell receptor (beta chain) stems from a study of T cell responses to AZD1222 COVID-19 vaccine (dated by TCRdb to the early 2020s). Regarding the study in general: AZD1222 recipients whose second dose came at about 4 weeks and those whose second dose came at about 12 weeks were combined into one group, since spike-specific TCR depth and breadth did not differ between the two schedules. Enrollment into the trials was organized by age into subgroups of 18-55, 56-69 and 70-plus years, and those subgroups contained roughly 150, 30 and 60 TCR-sequenced participants, respectively. TCR sequencing was performed for roughly 250 trial participants, of whom roughly 200 were given two doses of AZD1222 and 26 were given two doses of MenACWY control vaccine.

The CDR3 regions of human TCRbeta chains were subjected to immunosequencing. Processing in the source paper ran as follows. TCRs in the repertoires were compared against a reference library of SARS-CoV-2-specific TCRs that had been generated with the MIRA antigen-specificity platform. Breadth was defined as the fraction of unique TCRs that were SARS-CoV-2-associated. Depth was defined as the fraction of total T cells that were SARS-CoV-2-associated. Using the MIRA data, each spike-specific TCR was assigned both to the spike region to which the TCR was reactive and to a CD4 or CD8 class. Log10-transformed breadth and depth values were compared by one-way ANOVA with Sidak's multiple comparisons tests. In TCRdb, the immuneACCESS table is reduced to in-frame sequences with V and J assigned. These tables do not hold every clone; where another copy was compared, an unresolved V gene accounts for under half, and the others remain unexplained. The V and J calls and clone size were taken over from that table, and D and trimming were inferred from the DNA. A total of around 80,000 clones appear in this sample, 86% of them only once. The ten largest clones add up to 8% to 10% of the sample.

The germline V gene yields LGHNA for CDR1 and YNFKEQ for CDR2. From the cysteine up to the phenylalanine, the CDR3 has a length of 15 residues. Here the CDR3 DNA is all that survives: 45 bases in frame from base 1. V is clipped by 0 bases and J by 2 bases, and the sequence between their germline boundaries is 11 bases long. Comment on this clone: Its antigen is currently not known. There are no base qualities to consult, and no much larger clone falls within one base.

The research as a whole found: Because no day 14 peak-response samples were available, repertoires were characterized only after the peak T cell response. Epitopes outside the regions mutated in the B.1.351 and B.1.1.7 variants were reportedly recognized by nearly half of the unique spike-specific TCRs. Participants were mostly white British, with more females than males. The authors suggested clonal diversity may have been underestimated. Only a handful of AZD1222 recipients were SARS-CoV-2 seropositive at baseline, limiting conclusions about previously exposed vaccinees. Spike-specific TCR breadth and depth rose significantly after two AZD1222 doses compared with day 0 and with MenACWY recipients. The 56-69-year group was small, and its depth increase did not reach significance, likely because of low power. CD4 TCRs associated with the vaccine covered the entire spike protein, and the dominant responses were in regions 160-218 and 743-854.

Interpreted using the paper, the time point label stands for: baseline before first vaccination. The vaccinee samples were drawn from two UK trials, COV001 and COV002, one of which was a single-blind randomized controlled phase 2/3 trial testing AZD1222 (ChAdOx1 nCoV-19) in healthy adults. Trial participant PBMC samples were collected at day 0 and day 28 after the second dose for TCRbeta chain sequencing. The rearrangement combines TRBV4-2 with TRBJ2-7; the D gene is unclear. The sequence was obtained from an adult in good health. Sequenced material: peripheral blood, taken on day 0 of AZD1222 vaccination. CDR3 sequence: CASSQEVRGPYEQYF. DNA sequence: TGTGCCAGCAGCCAAGAGGTTAGAGGTCCCTACGAGCAGTACTTC.